The subject of this entry is one T cell receptor (beta chain). The CDR3 is 18 amino acids. V dropped 3 bases and J dropped 5; count of bases not matched to a gene: 15. The V gene's germline CDR1 is MDHEN and CDR2 SYDVKM. This sample is part of a study of CD8 T cells in ankylosing spondylitis. TCRdb called the 5' RACE reads again in MiXCR, with one record for every CDR3 protein. The sample consists of 250,000 or so distinct CDR3 sequences, 15% to 20% of them appearing once. The source of this sequence is a male donor with ankylosing spondylitis or in good health (not recorded which). The material sequenced was blood, either unsorted or a sorted T cell fraction (not recorded which). The genes are TRBV28 and TRBJ2-7; 11 bases match TRBD2. The CDR3, as DNA: TGTGCCAGCAGTTTTCCGACTAGCGGGATTCGGGATGGCCACGAGCAGTACTTC. This codes for CASSFPTSGIRDGHEQYF.